The clone carrying this T cell receptor (beta chain) was observed a single time. Germline CDR1 is WNHNN and CDR2 is SYGVQD (reference sequence). The CDR3 contains 13 residues. Trimming left V 10 bases short and J 0 bases short, with 10 bases between. The sample is drawn from a study of blood T cell repertoires in COVID-19. Data came from immunoSEQ multiplex PCR; TCRdb stores just in-frame clones and leaves some out. Altogether around 170,000 clones are present, roughly 88% being singletons, with the ten largest covering roughly 3.7%. This receptor was identified in a woman in her 30s with acute or convalescent COVID-19. The sequenced material came from peripheral blood. The J gene is TRBJ2-1, the V gene TRBV10-1, with a possible D match to TRBD2 (6 bases). The CDR3 sequence is CAKLGSSYNEQFF. In nucleotides, the CDR3 is TGCGCCAAGCTCGGGAGCTCCTACAATGAGCAGTTCTTC.